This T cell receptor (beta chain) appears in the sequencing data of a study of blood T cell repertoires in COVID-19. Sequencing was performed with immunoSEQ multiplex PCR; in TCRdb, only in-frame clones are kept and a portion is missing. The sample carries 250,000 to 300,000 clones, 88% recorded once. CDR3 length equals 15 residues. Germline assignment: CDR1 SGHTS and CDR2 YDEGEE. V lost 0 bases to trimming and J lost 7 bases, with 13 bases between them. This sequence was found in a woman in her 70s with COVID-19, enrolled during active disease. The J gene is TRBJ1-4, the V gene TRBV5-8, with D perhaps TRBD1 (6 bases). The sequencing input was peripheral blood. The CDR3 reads CASSLATGSFEKLFF. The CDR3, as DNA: TGTGCCAGCAGCTTGGCCACAGGGTCTTTTGAAAAACTGTTTTTT.